Listed here is a single TCR beta chain. In its sample, this clonotype was seen many times. Its antigen remains unidentified. No much larger clonotype is one base removed from it; base qualities were not supplied. The sample comes from a study of human T cells and chemical hapten exposure (dated by TCRdb to the early 2020s). Concerning the study at large: For sensitization, 2% DPC in acetone was applied to a roughly 2 cm by roughly 2 cm area of upper inner arm skin. The mostly female patient cohort included alopecia areata with under or over 50% scalp involvement, alopecia totalis and alopecia universalis. Patch testing on the upper back used Finn chambers containing 0.01% DPC, with scoring done after 6 days according to International Contact Dermatitis Research Group standards. Libraries were pooled for sequencing, and per-sample TCR yields varied mainly because of small differences in library volumes within the pool. Patient blood was sampled pre-sensitization (week 0) and at 2, 6 and about 24 weeks after DPC sensitization. Nearly 30 alopecia patients gave blood for TCR sequencing at one to four time points (pre-sensitization, 2, 6 and 24 weeks). Weekly therapeutic DPC doses were additionally applied to the scalp of patients throughout the roughly 25-week study period. Peripheral blood TCR repertoire changes were tracked in vivo in alopecia patients during primary and secondary sensitization to the hapten diphenylcyclopropenone (DPC).

Explained via the paper, the time point label denotes: patch test 3, about 24 weeks after DPC sensitization. Explained via the paper, the treatment or condition label denotes: therapeutic diphenylcyclopropenone sensitization with weekly scalp DPC. At each patch-test visit, blood was drawn before the patch test was applied. To be eligible, patients had to be aged 18 to 70, diagnosed with alopecia and judged suitable for DPC therapy, while pregnant patients were excluded. Unfractionated whole blood was collected in Tempus Blood RNA tubes, and total RNA was extracted from that blood. The investigation overall reported the following: Repeated subsampling changed both the strength of the expansion versus patch-test correlation and the threshold at which that correlation became significant. The number of TCRs above 1 in 1000 frequency did not change with DPC sensitization; there was no evidence of global repertoire structure alterations. Significantly more large CDR3 similarity clusters were formed by expanded TCRs than by pre-sensitization or healthy control sets, consistent with antigen-driven responses. Alopecia, a presumed autoimmune disease, was present in all patients, so the immune response of the patients might differ from that of healthy individuals. Patch test score was positively correlated with the number of PT1 expanded TCRs, with significance at thresholds 8, 16 and 32 but not at 4.

CDR1 and CDR2 are drawn from the germline V gene (reference sequence): SEHNR, FQNEAQ. CDR3 length: 17 amino acids, cysteine to phenylalanine. CDR3 DNA only is kept here, 51 bases in frame from base 1. V lost 4 bases and J lost 7 bases, and the count of bases not matched to a germline gene is 13. The receptor library was made with RACE. TCRdb shows the sequencer as NextSeq 500. During library preparation, unique molecular identifiers were attached to individual cDNA molecules so that TCRs could be counted quantitatively and reproducibly. From each blood RNA sample, both TCR alpha and TCR beta chains were sequenced. For the original study's pipeline: The median number of TCRs per sample was approximately 96,000, ranging from about 23,224 to 690,600. V, J and CDR3 annotation of the TCR reads was performed with the Decombinator software suite. To make PS versus PT1 abundance plots, every sample was subsampled to the same number of TCRs (28,000). Expanded TCRs were defined as absent before sensitization and observed at least eight times at the 2-week time point. The public reads were reprocessed in TCRdb via fastp at Q25 and MiXCR, keeping in-frame beta chains. Every distinct CDR3 protein forms one entry, paired with its most common genes and DNA. These V and J calls derive from TCRdb rather than the authors' analysis. The sample contains just over 70,000 distinct CDR3 sequences, 11% of them found a single time. The ten biggest clones cover roughly 1.5% of the sample.

Sequences were derived from whole blood, sampled in connection with sensitization to the hapten diphenylcyclopropenone (DPC). This TCR derives from a woman aged 45-65 years with alopecia areata. Some clones in this sample may be carry-over from other donors' samples. The chain uses TRBV7-9 and TRBJ1-4; 9 central nucleotides agree with TRBD1. At the DNA level, the sequence is TGTGCCAGCAGCTCCCGGCAGGTGGGACAGGGAGGTGAAAAACTGTTTTTT. The encoded protein is CASSSRQVGQGGEKLFF.